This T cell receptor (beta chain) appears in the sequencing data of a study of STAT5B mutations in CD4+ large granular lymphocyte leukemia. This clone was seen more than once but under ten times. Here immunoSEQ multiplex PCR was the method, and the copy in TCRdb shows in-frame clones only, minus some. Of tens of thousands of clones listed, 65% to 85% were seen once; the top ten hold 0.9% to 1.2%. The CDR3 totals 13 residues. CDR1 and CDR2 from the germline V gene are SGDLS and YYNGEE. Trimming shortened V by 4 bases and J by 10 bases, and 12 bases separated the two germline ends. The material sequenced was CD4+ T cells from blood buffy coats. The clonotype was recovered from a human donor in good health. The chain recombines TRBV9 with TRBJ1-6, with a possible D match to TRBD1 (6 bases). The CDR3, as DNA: TGTGCCAGCAGCTCGACAGGCTCCTCACCCCTCCACTTT. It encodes CASSSTGSSPLHF.